This T cell receptor (beta chain) was sequenced during a study of Ad26.COV2.S vaccination and SARS-CoV-2 variants. This CDR3 spans 15 amino acids. The V gene lost 5 bases and the J gene lost 6 bases, with 17 bases spanning the gap. Germline CDR1 LGHDT, CDR2 YNNKEL (reference sequence). Generated by immunoSEQ multiplex PCR, the TCRdb table keeps only in-frame clones and is missing some. The sample yields 350,000 to 400,000 clones, around 85% seen once. As for treatment: some 20 received Ad26.COV2.S at low or high dose, single or two shots; about 5 received placebo; per-sample allocation not given. Specimens were obtained on day 63 following the first vaccine or placebo injection. This clone was counted a single time.

The TCR comes from a person aged 18 to 65 who received the Ad26.COV2.S COVID-19 vaccine or a placebo. The sample was peripheral blood, taken in a trial of Ad26.COV2.S vaccine versus placebo. V gene TRBV3-1 (or the pseudogene TRBV3-2) combines with J gene TRBJ1-5; unclear D gene. CDR3 amino acids: CASSDSAWSGQPQHF. DNA of the CDR3: TGTGCCAGCAGCGACTCCGCTTGGAGCGGTCAGCCCCAGCATTTT.